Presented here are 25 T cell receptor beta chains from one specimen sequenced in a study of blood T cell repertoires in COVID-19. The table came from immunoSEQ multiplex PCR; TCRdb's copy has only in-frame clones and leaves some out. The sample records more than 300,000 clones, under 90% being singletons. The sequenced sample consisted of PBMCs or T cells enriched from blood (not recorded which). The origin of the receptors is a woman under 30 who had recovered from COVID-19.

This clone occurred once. In nucleotides, the CDR3 is TGTGCCAGCAACGCCATCGGGGGGAACACTGAAGCTTTCTTT. This translates into CASNAIGGNTEAFF. The rearrangement links TRBV9 to TRBJ1-1, with a possible D match to TRBD1 (5 bases). Trimming took 6 bases from V and 1 from J, leaving 13 bases between them. The germline CDR1 and CDR2 sequences are SGDLS and YYNGEE. The CDR3 is 14 amino acids.

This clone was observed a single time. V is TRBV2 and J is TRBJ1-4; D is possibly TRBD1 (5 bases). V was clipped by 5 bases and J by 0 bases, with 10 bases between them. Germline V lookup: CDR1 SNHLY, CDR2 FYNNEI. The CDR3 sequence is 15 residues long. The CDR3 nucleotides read TGTGCCAGCAGTTCAGGGCTTGCAACTAATGAAAAACTGTTTTTT. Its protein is CASSSGLATNEKLFF.

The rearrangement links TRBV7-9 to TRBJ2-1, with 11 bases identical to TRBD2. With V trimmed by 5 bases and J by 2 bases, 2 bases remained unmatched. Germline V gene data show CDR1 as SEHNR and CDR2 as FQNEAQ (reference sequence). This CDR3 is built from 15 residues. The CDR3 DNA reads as TGTGCCAGCAGCCCTAGCGGGGGGACCTACAATGAGCAGTTCTTC. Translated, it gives CASSPSGGTYNEQFF.

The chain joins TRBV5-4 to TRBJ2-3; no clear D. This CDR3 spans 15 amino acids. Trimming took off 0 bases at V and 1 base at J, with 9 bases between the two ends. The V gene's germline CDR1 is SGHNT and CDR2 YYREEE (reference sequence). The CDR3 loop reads CASSLGAPRTDTQYF. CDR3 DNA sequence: TGTGCCAGCAGCTTGGGGGCGCCCCGCACAGATACGCAGTATTTT.

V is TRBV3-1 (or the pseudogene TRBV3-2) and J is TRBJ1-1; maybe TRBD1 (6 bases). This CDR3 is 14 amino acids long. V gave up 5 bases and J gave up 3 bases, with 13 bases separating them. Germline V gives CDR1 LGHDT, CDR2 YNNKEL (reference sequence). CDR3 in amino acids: CASSTRGGDTEAFF. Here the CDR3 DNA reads TGTGCCAGCAGCACCCGAGGGGGGGACACTGAAGCTTTCTTT.

CDR3 in amino acids: CASSLPRGEAFF. The CDR3 nucleotides read TGTGCCAGCAGCTTGCCCCGAGGTGAAGCTTTCTTT. J is TRBJ1-1 and V is TRBV11-3; D gene unclear. Germline values: CDR1 SGHNT, CDR2 YENEEA. The CDR3 contains 12 residues. Trimming took off 3 bases at V and 7 bases at J, with 9 bases between the two ends. Full variable domain (outside the CDR3, taken from reference TRBV11-3 and TRBJ1-1): EAGVVQSPRYKIIEKKQPVAFWCNPISGHNTLYWYLQNLGQGPELLIRYENEEAVDDSQLPKDRFSAERLKGVDSTLKIQPAELGDSAVYLCASSLPRGEAFFGQGTRLTVV.

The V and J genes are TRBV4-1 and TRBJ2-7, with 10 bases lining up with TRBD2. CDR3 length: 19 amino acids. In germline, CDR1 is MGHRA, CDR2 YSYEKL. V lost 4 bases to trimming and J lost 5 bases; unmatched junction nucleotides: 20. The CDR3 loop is CASSRSTSGAFLLLNEQYF. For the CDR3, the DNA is TGCGCCAGCAGCCGGTCCACTAGCGGGGCCTTTCTACTTTTGAACGAGCAGTACTTC.

CDR3 sequence reads: CASSVALGPDFGTEAFF. The CDR3 nucleotides read TGTGCCAGCAGCGTAGCATTGGGGCCAGATTTTGGGACTGAAGCTTTCTTT. The chain is built from TRBV9 and TRBJ1-1; D might be TRBD1 (5 bases). CDR3 length: 17 amino acids. Per germline, CDR1 SGDLS and CDR2 YYNGEE. Trimming removed 0 bases at V and 5 bases at J, with 20 bases between.

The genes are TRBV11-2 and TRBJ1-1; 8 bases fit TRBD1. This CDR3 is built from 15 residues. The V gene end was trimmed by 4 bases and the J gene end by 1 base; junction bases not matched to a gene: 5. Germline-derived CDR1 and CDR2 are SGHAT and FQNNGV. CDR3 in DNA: TGTGCCAGCAGCTGGGGGACAGGCGCGAACACTGAAGCTTTCTTT. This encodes CASSWGTGANTEAFF.

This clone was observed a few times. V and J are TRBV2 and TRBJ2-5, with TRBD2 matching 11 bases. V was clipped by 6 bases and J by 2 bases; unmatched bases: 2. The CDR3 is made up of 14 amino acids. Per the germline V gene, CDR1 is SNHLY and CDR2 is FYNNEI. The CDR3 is CASRGTSGQETQYF. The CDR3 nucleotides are TGTGCCAGCAGGGGGACTAGCGGTCAAGAGACCCAGTACTTC.

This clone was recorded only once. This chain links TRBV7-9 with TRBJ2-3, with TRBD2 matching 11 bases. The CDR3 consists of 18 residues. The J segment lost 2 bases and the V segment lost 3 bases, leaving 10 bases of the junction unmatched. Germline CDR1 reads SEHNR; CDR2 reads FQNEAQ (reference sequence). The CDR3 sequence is CASSLPRRLAGYTDTQYF. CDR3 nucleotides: TGTGCCAGCAGCTTGCCCCGCCGACTAGCGGGGTACACAGATACGCAGTATTTT. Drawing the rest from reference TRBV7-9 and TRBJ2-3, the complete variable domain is DTGVSQNPRHKITKRGQNVTFRCDPISEHNRLYWYRQTLGQGPEFLTYFQNEAQLEKSRLLSDRFSAERPKGSFSTLEIQRTEQGDSAMYLCASSLPRRLAGYTDTQYFGPGTRLTVL.

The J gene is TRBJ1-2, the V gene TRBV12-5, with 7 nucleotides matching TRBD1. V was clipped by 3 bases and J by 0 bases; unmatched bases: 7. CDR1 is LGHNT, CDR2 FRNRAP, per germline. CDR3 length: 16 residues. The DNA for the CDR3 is TGTGCTAGTGGTTTCGGACAGGTGAATGCTAACTATGGCTACACCTTC. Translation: CASGFGQVNANYGYTF.

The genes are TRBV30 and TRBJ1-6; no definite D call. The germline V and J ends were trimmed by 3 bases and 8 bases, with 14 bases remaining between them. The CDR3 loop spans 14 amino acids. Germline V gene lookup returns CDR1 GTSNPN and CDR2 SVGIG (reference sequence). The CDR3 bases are TGTGCCTGGAGCTACCGACGGGTGCATTCACCCCTCCACTTT. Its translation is CAWSYRRVHSPLHF.

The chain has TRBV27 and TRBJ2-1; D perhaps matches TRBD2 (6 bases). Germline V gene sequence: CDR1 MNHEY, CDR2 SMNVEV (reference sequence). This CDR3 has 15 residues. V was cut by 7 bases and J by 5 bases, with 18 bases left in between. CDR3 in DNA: TGTGCCAGCAAACACGGAGGGGCAAGCGACAATGAGCAGTTCTTC. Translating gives CASKHGGASDNEQFF.

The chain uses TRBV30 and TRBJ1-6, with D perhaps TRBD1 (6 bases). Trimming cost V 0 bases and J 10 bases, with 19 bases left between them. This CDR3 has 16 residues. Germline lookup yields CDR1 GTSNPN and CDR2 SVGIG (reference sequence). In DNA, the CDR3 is TGTGCCTGGAGTGTACTCGGGGGGGCGTTGGGGTCACCCCTCCACTTT. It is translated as CAWSVLGGALGSPLHF.

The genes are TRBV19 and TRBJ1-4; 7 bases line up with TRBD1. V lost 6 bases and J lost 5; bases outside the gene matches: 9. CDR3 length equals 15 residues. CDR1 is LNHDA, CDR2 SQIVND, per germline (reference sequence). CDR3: CASSPLGQRNEKLFF. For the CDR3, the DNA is TGTGCCAGTAGCCCCCTGGGACAGCGGAATGAAAAACTGTTTTTT.

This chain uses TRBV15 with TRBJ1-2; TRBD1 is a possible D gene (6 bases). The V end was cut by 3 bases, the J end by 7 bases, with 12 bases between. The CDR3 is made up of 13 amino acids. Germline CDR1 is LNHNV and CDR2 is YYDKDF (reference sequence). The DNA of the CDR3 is TGTGCCACCAGCAGCCAGACAGGAAGTGGCTACACCTTC. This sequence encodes CATSSQTGSGYTF.

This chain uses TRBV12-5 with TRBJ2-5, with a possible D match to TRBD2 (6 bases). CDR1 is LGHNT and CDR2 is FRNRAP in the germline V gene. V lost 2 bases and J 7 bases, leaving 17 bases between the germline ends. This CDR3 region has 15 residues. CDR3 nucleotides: TGTGCTAGTGGTTTGCTCGAGGAGGGACGCGGGACCCAGTACTTC. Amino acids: CASGLLEEGRGTQYF.

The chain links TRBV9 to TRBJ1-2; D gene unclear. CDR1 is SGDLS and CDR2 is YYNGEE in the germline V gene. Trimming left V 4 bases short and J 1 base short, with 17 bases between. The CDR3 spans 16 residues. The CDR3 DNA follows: TGTGCCAGCAGCTACGAGCCCCGCGGGAGTAACTATGGCTACACCTTC. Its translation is CASSYEPRGSNYGYTF. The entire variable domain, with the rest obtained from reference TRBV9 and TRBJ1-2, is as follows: DSGVTQTPKHLITATGQRVTLRCSPRSGDLSVYWYQQSLDQGLQFLIQYYNGEERAKGNILERFSAQQFPDLHSELNLSSLELGDSALYFCASSYEPRGSNYGYTFGSGTRLTVV.

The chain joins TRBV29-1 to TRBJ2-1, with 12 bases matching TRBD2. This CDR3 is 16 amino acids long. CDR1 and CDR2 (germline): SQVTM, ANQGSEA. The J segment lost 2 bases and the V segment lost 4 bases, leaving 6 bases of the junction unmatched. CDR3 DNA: TGCAGCGTTGGGCTAGCGGGAGGGGGAACCTACAATGAGCAGTTCTTC. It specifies CSVGLAGGGTYNEQFF.

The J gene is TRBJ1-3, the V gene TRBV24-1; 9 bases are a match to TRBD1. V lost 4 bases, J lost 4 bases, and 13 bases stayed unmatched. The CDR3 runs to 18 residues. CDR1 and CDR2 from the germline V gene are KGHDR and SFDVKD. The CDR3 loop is CATSESGTGTAAGNTIYF. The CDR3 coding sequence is TGTGCCACCAGTGAATCCGGGACAGGGACGGCTGCCGGAAACACCATATATTTT.

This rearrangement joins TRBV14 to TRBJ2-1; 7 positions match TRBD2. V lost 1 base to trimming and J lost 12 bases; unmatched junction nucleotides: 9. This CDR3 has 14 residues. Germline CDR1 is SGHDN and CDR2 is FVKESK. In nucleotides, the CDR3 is TGTGCCAGCAGCCAAGGGATCGGGAGGACGGTGCAGTTCTTC. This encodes CASSQGIGRTVQFF.

The DNA of the CDR3 is TGTGCTAGTGGTGGCGGGGCGGGTGAAGCTTTCTTT. This gives the protein CASGGGAGEAFF. V usage is TRBV12-5 and J usage is TRBJ1-1; a weak D match, TRBD1 (5 bases). Germline CDR1 LGHNT, CDR2 FRNRAP. This CDR3 has 12 residues. V lost 5 bases, J lost 7 bases, and 11 bases lay in between.

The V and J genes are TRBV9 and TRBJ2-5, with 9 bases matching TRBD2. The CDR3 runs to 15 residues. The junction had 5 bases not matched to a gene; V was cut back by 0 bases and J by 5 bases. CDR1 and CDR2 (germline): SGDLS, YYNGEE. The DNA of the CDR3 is TGTGCCAGCAGCGTAGCAGCGGGAGGTGGGGAGACCCAGTACTTC. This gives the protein CASSVAAGGGETQYF.

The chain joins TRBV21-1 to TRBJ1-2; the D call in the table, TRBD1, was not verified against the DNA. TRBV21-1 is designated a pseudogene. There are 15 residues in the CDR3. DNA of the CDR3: TGTGCCAGCAGCAAACTCGGTAGGGGAAGGCATGGCTACACCTTC. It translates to CASSKLGRGRHGYTF.